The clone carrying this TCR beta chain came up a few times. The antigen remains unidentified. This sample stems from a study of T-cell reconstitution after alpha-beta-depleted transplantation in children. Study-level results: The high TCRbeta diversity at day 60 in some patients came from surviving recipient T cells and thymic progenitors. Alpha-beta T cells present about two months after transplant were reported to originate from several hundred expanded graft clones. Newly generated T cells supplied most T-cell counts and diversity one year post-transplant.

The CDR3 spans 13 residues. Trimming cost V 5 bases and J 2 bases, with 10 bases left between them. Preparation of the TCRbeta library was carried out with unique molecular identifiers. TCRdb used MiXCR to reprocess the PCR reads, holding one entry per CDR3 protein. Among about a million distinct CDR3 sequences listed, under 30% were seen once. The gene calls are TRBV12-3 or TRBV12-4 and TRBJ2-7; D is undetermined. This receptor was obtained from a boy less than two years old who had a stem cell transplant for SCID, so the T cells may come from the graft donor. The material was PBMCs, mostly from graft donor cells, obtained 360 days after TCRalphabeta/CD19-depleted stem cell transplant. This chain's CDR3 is CASSTDITYEQYF. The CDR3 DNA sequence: TGTGCCAGCAGTACAGACATAACCTACGAGCAGTACTTC.